Listed below are T cell receptor beta chains from one sample, sequenced in a study of blood T cell repertoires in COVID-19. Using immunoSEQ multiplex PCR, the repertoire was profiled, and TCRdb retains in-frame clones only, with some absent. This table holds about 57,000 clones, about 85% found once. Sequencing was done on a sample of peripheral blood. The receptors here all came from a woman older than 75 with COVID-19, enrolled during active disease. Both conserved end residues are part of each CDR3. A D gene is named only where the DNA matches it firmly. Some rows have no size entry. The others give once, few or many, or a class for an expanded clone.

clone_size	cdr3_length	d_call	v_call	j_call	cdr3_aa	cdr3_nt
.	14	.	TRBV19	TRBJ1-2	CASTHLQGGYGYTF	TGTGCCAGTACCCATCTGCAGGGTGGCTATGGCTACACCTTC
.	14	.	TRBV9	TRBJ1-1	CASSVAGAGNEAFF	TGTGCCAGCAGCGTAGCTGGGGCAGGAAACGAAGCTTTCTTT
.	16	TRBD2	TRBV20-1	TRBJ2-5	CSASVPRGGVGETQYF	TGCAGTGCTAGTGTCCCGCGGGGGGGCGTCGGAGAGACCCAGTACTTC
.	15	.	TRBV5-6	TRBJ1-6	CASSSGVNRGSPLHF	TGTGCCAGCAGCTCCGGGGTTAACAGAGGGTCACCCCTCCACTTT
.	15	.	TRBV5-6	TRBJ1-3	CASSPTDSSGNTIYF	TGTGCCAGCAGCCCTACGGACAGCTCTGGAAACACCATATATTTT
once	15	TRBD1	TRBV28	TRBJ1-2	CASSFSLGQGHGYTF	TGTGCCAGCAGTTTCTCCCTCGGACAGGGCCATGGCTACACCTTC
.	12	TRBD1	TRBV6-6	TRBJ1-1	CASSYRDREAFF	TGTGCCAGCAGTTACCGGGACAGAGAAGCTTTCTTT
.	15	.	TRBV5-1	TRBJ1-3	CASSRGGLPLDTIYF	TGCGCCAGCAGTCGGGGGGGGCTCCCCTTAGACACCATATATTTT
.	14	.	TRBV7-9	TRBJ1-1	CASSKGLTNTEAFF	TGTGCCAGCAGCAAGGGACTGACGAACACTGAAGCTTTCTTT
.	22	TRBD1	TRBV30	TRBJ1-5	CAWSATGTGFGYSLSSNQPQHF	TGTGCCTGGAGTGCAACCGGGACAGGGTTTGGTTATTCTCTAAGTAGCAATCAGCCCCAGCATTTT
.	16	TRBD1	TRBV4-1	TRBJ1-5	CASSQPTGTGNQPQHF	TGCGCCAGCAGTCAACCGACCGGGACAGGGAATCAGCCCCAGCATTTT
.	13	.	TRBV29-1	TRBJ1-1	CSVMTDMNTEAFF	TGCAGCGTGATGACAGACATGAACACTGAAGCTTTCTTT
.	14	.	TRBV19	TRBJ1-2	CASHTGTRSYGYTF	TGTGCCAGCCATACAGGGACAAGGAGCTATGGCTACACCTTC
.	15	TRBD2	TRBV5-1	TRBJ2-1	CASSLEGGGRDEQFF	TGCGCCAGCAGCTTGGAAGGCGGGGGGCGGGATGAGCAGTTCTTC
.	15	.	TRBV7-2	TRBJ1-4	CASSLNRAPNEKLFF	TGTGCCAGCAGCTTAAACAGGGCGCCTAATGAAAAACTGTTTTTT
.	16	.	TRBV15	TRBJ2-7	CATSRDRGGLSYEQYF	TGTGCCACCAGCAGAGATAGGGGGGGCCTGTCCTACGAGCAGTACTTC
.	13	.	TRBV15	TRBJ1-1	CATSDSAPGIAFF	TGTGCCACCAGCGACAGTGCCCCAGGGATAGCTTTCTTT
.	17	TRBD1	TRBV27	TRBJ2-6	CASSPRDRETGANVLTF	TGTGCCAGCAGTCCCAGGGACAGGGAGACTGGGGCCAACGTCCTGACTTTC
.	15	TRBD1	TRBV19	TRBJ1-1	CASPNCRTGLTEAFF	TGTGCCAGTCCTAATTGCCGGACAGGCTTGACTGAAGCTTTCTTT
.	17	TRBD1	TRBV5-1	TRBJ1-2	CASSSGSTGKGLHGYTF	TGCGCCAGCAGCTCGGGATCGACAGGGAAAGGCTTACATGGCTACACCTTC
.	16	.	TRBV6-1	TRBJ2-1	CASSGGTELFYNEQFF	TGTGCCAGCAGTGGCGGGACAGAGCTTTTTTACAATGAGCAGTTCTTC
.	15	.	TRBV10-3	TRBJ1-1	CAISGGRDGNTEAFF	TGTGCCATCAGTGGGGGGAGGGACGGCAACACTGAAGCTTTCTTT
.	14	.	TRBV27	TRBJ1-4	CASGRGGYNEKLFF	TGTGCCAGCGGAAGGGGGGGATATAATGAAAAACTGTTTTTT
.	15	.	TRBV5-1	TRBJ1-2	CASSPGSDRPYGYTF	TGCGCCAGCAGCCCAGGATCGGACAGACCTTATGGCTACACCTTC
few	16	.	TRBV4-2	TRBJ2-7	CASSQDSTAASYEQYF	TGTGCCAGCAGCCAAGATTCGACAGCAGCCTCCTACGAGCAGTACTTC
.	15	.	TRBV7-9	TRBJ1-5	CASSSAGVSNQPQHF	TGTGCCAGCAGTTCCGCGGGGGTTAGCAATCAGCCCCAGCATTTT
.	18	TRBD1	TRBV28	TRBJ1-6	CASSLGTGGPTINSPLHF	TGTGCCAGCAGTTTGGGTACAGGGGGACCTACGATAAATTCACCCCTCCACTTT
.	18	.	TRBV4-2	TRBJ2-7	CASSYRGGRENTYYEQYF	TGTGCCAGCAGCTATAGGGGGGGCCGGGAAAATACTTACTACGAGCAGTACTTC
.	16	TRBD1	TRBV6-2/TRBV6-3	TRBJ1-5	CASSYADRGNNQPQHF	TGTGCCAGCAGTTACGCCGACAGGGGGAACAATCAGCCCCAGCATTTT
.	15	.	TRBV4-1	TRBJ1-5	CASSQGQNSNQPQHF	TGCGCCAGCAGCCAAGGACAGAATAGCAATCAGCCCCAGCATTTT
.	17	TRBD1	TRBV13	TRBJ1-1	CASSRRDRGPRDTEAFF	TGTGCCAGCAGCCGCCGGGACAGGGGACCCCGGGACACTGAAGCTTTCTTT
few	17	TRBD1	TRBV30	TRBJ1-4	CAWRGITGVRINEKLFF	TGTGCCTGGAGGGGGATAACAGGGGTGAGGATTAATGAAAAACTGTTTTTT
.	14	TRBD2	TRBV4-1	TRBJ2-5	CASSQEASGKTQYF	TGCGCCAGCAGCCAAGAAGCAAGCGGGAAGACCCAGTACTTC
.	17	TRBD1	TRBV5-4	TRBJ2-5	CASSLQGTGSWGKTQYF	TGTGCCAGCAGCTTACAAGGGACAGGGTCGTGGGGAAAGACCCAGTACTTC
once	16	TRBD1	TRBV7-2	TRBJ1-3	CASSTAGTGSGNTIYF	TGTGCCAGCAGCACAGCCGGGACAGGGTCAGGAAACACCATATATTTT
.	16	.	TRBV5-1	TRBJ1-6	CASSGGSPGKNSPLHF	TGCGCCAGCAGCGGGGGGTCCCCAGGGAAGAATTCACCCCTCCACTTT
.	15	.	TRBV11-1	TRBJ2-5	CASSLDRGWGETQYF	TGTGCCAGCAGCTTAGATAGGGGGTGGGGCGAGACCCAGTACTTC
.	15	.	TRBV18	TRBJ1-1	CASSPKGSTNTEAFF	TGTGCCAGCTCACCAAAGGGGTCCACGAACACTGAAGCTTTCTTT
.	13	.	TRBV19	TRBJ1-2	CASSIPLTGGYTF	TGTGCCAGTAGTATTCCCCTTACAGGGGGCTACACCTTC
.	14	.	TRBV6-6	TRBJ1-5	CASSDTYSNQPQHF	TGTGCCAGCAGTGATACATATAGCAATCAGCCCCAGCATTTT
.	15	.	TRBV18	TRBJ2-2	CASSPLQGNTGELFF	TGTGCCAGCTCACCACTACAGGGGAACACCGGGGAGCTGTTTTTT
.	15	TRBD1	TRBV15	TRBJ2-5	CATSVNRGYQETQYF	TGTGCCACCAGCGTTAACAGGGGGTACCAAGAGACCCAGTACTTC
.	14	.	TRBV10-3	TRBJ1-5	CAISNDRRNQPQHF	TGTGCCATCAGTAACGACAGGCGCAATCAGCCCCAGCATTTT
.	14	.	TRBV29-1	TRBJ1-1	CSVDYLRGGTEAFF	TGCAGCGTTGATTACCTCAGGGGTGGTACTGAAGCTTTCTTT
.	16	TRBD2	TRBV7-2	TRBJ2-5	CASSLEPSGAQETQYF	TGTGCCAGCAGCTTAGAACCTAGCGGGGCACAAGAGACCCAGTACTTC
.	14	TRBD1	TRBV12-5	TRBJ1-5	CASGYMTGTGPQHF	TGTGCTAGTGGCTATATGACAGGGACAGGGCCCCAGCATTTT
.	15	TRBD2	TRBV7-3	TRBJ2-5	CASSSRGSGGETQYF	TGTGCCAGCAGCTCTCGCGGAAGCGGGGGGGAGACCCAGTACTTC
.	17	.	TRBV7-6	TRBJ1-5	CASSPTPGTAGNQPQHF	TGTGCCAGCAGCCCGACGCCCGGGACTGCGGGCAATCAGCCCCAGCATTTT
.	16	TRBD1	TRBV19	TRBJ1-2	CASSRPRTGDPYGYTF	TGTGCCAGTAGTCGCCCGAGGACAGGGGATCCATATGGCTACACCTTC
.	15	.	TRBV3-1/TRBV3-2	TRBJ1-2	CASSQEGRGNYGYTF	TGTGCCAGCAGCCAAGAGGGAAGGGGGAACTATGGCTACACCTTC
.	17	TRBD1	TRBV6-6	TRBJ1-1	CASSRTRQGRENTEAFF	TGTGCCAGCAGCCGAACCCGACAGGGGCGGGAAAACACTGAAGCTTTCTTT
.	19	.	TRBV2	TRBJ2-6	CASSDTRQPLISGANVLTF	TGTGCCAGCAGTGATACGAGGCAGCCTCTGATCTCTGGGGCCAACGTCCTGACTTTC
once	14	.	TRBV2	TRBJ1-2	CASTPRGGHYGYTF	TGTGCCAGCACCCCCCGGGGGGGGCACTATGGCTACACCTTC
.	15	TRBD2	TRBV10-2	TRBJ2-2	CASTASGGATGELFF	TGCGCCAGCACGGCTAGCGGGGGGGCCACCGGGGAGCTGTTTTTT
few	14	.	TRBV21-1	TRBJ2-2	CASSKGTRGGELFF	TGTGCCAGCAGCAAAGGGACCAGGGGCGGGGAGCTGTTTTTT
.	14	.	TRBV3-1/TRBV3-2	TRBJ2-5	CASSQGSSGKTQYF	TGTGCCAGCAGCCAAGGGTCGTCAGGGAAGACCCAGTACTTC